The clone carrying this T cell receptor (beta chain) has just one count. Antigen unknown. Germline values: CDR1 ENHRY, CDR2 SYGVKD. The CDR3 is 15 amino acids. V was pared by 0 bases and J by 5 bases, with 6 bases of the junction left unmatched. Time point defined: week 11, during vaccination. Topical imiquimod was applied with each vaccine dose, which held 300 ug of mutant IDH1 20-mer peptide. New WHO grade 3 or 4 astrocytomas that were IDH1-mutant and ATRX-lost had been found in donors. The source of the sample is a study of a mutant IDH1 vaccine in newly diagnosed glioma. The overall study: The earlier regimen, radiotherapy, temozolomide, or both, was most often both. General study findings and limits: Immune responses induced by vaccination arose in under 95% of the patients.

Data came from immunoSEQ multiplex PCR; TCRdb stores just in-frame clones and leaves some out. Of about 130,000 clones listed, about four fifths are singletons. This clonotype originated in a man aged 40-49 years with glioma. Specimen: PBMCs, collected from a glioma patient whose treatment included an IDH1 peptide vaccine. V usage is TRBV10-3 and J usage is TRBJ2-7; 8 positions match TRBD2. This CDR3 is CAISESTGGPHEQYF. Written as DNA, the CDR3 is TGTGCCATCAGTGAGTCGACGGGAGGGCCCCACGAGCAGTACTTC.